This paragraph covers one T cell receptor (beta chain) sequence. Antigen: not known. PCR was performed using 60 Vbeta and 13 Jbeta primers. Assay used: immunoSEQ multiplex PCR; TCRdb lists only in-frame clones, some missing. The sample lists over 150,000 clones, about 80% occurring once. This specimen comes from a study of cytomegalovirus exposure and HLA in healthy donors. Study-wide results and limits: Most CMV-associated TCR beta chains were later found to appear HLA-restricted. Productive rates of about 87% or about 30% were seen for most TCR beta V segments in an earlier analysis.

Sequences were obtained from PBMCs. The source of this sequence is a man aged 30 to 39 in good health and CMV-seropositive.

The CDR3 sequence is CASANTDTQYF. As DNA, the CDR3 is TGTGCCAGTGCTAACACAGATACGCAGTATTTT. The gene calls are TRBV28 and TRBJ2-3; D unclear. Per germline, CDR1 MDHEN and CDR2 SYDVKM. V gave up 9 bases and J gave up 2 bases, with 6 bases separating them. The CDR3 contains 11 residues.